This TCR beta chain was recorded in a study of blood T cell repertoires in COVID-19. Study overall: Samples representing acute and convalescent COVID-19 were sourced from the United States, Italy and Spain. T cells, B-cell-depleted T cells, or PBMCs provided the cDNA or gDNA that served as material.

Authors' analysis steps: How many nucleated cells were present was estimated from reference gene primer amplification. The protocol was immunoSEQ multiplex PCR, while the TCRdb copy is restricted to in-frame clones and leaves out a portion. For V, J and clone size, that table is used; D and trimming come from the DNA. Of fewer than 250,000 clones in the sample, roughly 82% are singletons; the top ten hold about 4.5%. The CDR3 is 14 residues long. The ends lost 6 bases at V and 0 bases at J; junction bases unmatched: 4. Germline-derived CDR1 and CDR2 are SNHLY and FYNNEI. A single count supports this clone.

The sequenced sample consisted of peripheral blood. The chain is built from TRBV2 and TRBJ1-2; 7 bases are shared with TRBD1. The source is a woman in her sixties or seventies with acute or convalescent COVID-19. The CDR3 nucleotides read TGTGCCAGCAGCGTTGGACAGGCTAACTATGGCTACACCTTC. It specifies CASSVGQANYGYTF.